This T cell receptor (beta chain) was recorded in a study of cytomegalovirus exposure and HLA in healthy donors. Whole-study results and caveats: TCR beta chain V- and J-gene trimming was linked, in a later analysis, to a missense variant in DCLRE1C. More clonal expansion characterized HLA-associated TCR beta chains than equally common others in a later analysis. Prior analysis indicated that the majority of TCR beta V segments exhibited productivity approximately 87% or approximately 30% of the time. Researchers reported in a later analysis that common viral pathogens appeared linked to several top clusters.

Germline CDR1 is SGHNT and CDR2 is YENEEA. CDR3 length: 14 residues. V lost 6 bases, J lost 5 bases, and 16 bases lay in between. Researchers ran the PCR with 60 Vbeta and 13 Jbeta primers. The data were produced by immunoSEQ multiplex PCR, yet TCRdb's version contains in-frame clones alone and is incomplete. The table lists about 220,000 clones, roughly 88% of them singletons. To note about this clone: Its specificity is not known.

The chain carries TRBV11-3 and TRBJ1-1; possible D gene TRBD1, 6 bases. This TCR was sampled from a boy between 2 and 15 years old in good health and CMV-seronegative. Sequenced material: PBMCs. CDR3 in amino acids: CASSSGVRGTEAFF. CDR3 DNA sequence: TGTGCCAGCAGTTCAGGGGTGAGAGGGACTGAAGCTTTCTTT.